The 32 T cell receptor beta chains below come from one sample, sequenced in a study of PD-L1 blockade in urothelial cancer. Assay: immunoSEQ multiplex PCR; the TCRdb copy retains only in-frame clones and omits some. The repertoire includes 45,000 to 60,000 clones, about 80% of them detected once, and 5% to 6% sits in the top ten. The source material was PBMCs, sampled around atezolizumab (anti-PD-L1) treatment. The receptors stem from a man aged 35-49 years with urothelial cancer.

J is TRBJ1-2 and V is TRBV2, with D perhaps matching TRBD1 (5 bases). The CDR3 is made up of 14 amino acids. Between the trimmed V and J ends, which lost 2 bases and 2 bases, there was a span of 9 bases. Germline assignment: CDR1 SNHLY and CDR2 FYNNEI. CDR3 loop: CASSEWGGNYGYTF. The CDR3 DNA reads TGTGCCAGCAGTGAATGGGGGGGGAACTATGGCTACACCTTC.

The J gene is TRBJ2-3, the V gene TRBV15; no clear D gene. V lost 5 bases and J 1 base, leaving 13 bases between the germline ends. The CDR3 runs to 15 residues. The V gene's germline CDR1 is LNHNV and CDR2 YYDKDF (reference sequence). The CDR3 sequence: CATSPHLDGTDTQYF. CDR3 in DNA: TGTGCCACCAGCCCCCACTTAGATGGCACAGATACGCAGTATTTT.

The V call is TRBV11-1, the J call TRBJ2-1; D is perhaps TRBD2 (5 bases). The CDR3 length is 14 residues. The V end was cut by 5 bases, the J end by 6 bases, with 14 bases between. In germline, CDR1 is SGHAT, CDR2 FQDESV (reference sequence). For the CDR3, the DNA is TGTGCCAGCAGCCCCCGGGGTAAAGGCAATGAGCAGTTCTTC. Encoded protein: CASSPRGKGNEQFF.

The V call is TRBV19, the J call TRBJ1-5; 9 bases map to TRBD1. Germline V gene lookup returns CDR1 LNHDA and CDR2 SQIVND (reference sequence). The CDR3 spans 15 residues. Trimming cost V 5 bases and J 4 bases; bases outside gene matches: 6. CDR3 residues: CASSHDRGRNQPQHF. The CDR3 region has the DNA TGTGCCAGTAGTCACGACAGGGGGAGAAATCAGCCCCAGCATTTT.

The V gene is TRBV6-5, the J gene TRBJ1-1, with D tentatively TRBD1 (5 bases). CDR1 and CDR2 from the germline V gene are MNHEY and SVGAGI. This CDR3 has 12 residues. Trimming took off 8 bases at V and 4 bases at J, with 11 bases between the two ends. The CDR3 region has the DNA TGTGCCAGCCGGGGGGATACCACTGAAGCTTTCTTT. Translating gives CASRGDTTEAFF.

The chain combines TRBV4-1 with TRBJ1-4; 8 bases map to TRBD1. The CDR3 length is 15 residues. Trimming took 3 bases from V and 8 from J; bases not matched to a gene: 8. The germline gives CDR1 MGHRA, CDR2 YSYEKL. The chain's CDR3 is CASSQLDRASEKLFF. CDR3 in DNA: TGCGCCAGCAGCCAGTTGGACAGGGCCTCCGAAAAACTGTTTTTT.

V is TRBV5-1 and J is TRBJ2-7; 7 bases map to TRBD1. In germline, CDR1 is SGHRS, CDR2 YFSETQ. V shed 3 bases, J shed 2 bases, and the junction held 11 bases outside the gene matches. The CDR3 contains 16 residues. This CDR3 reads CASSSSGQATTYEQYF. CDR3 in DNA: TGCGCCAGCAGCTCCTCAGGACAGGCTACTACCTACGAGCAGTACTTC.

The V gene is TRBV5-4, the J gene TRBJ1-2; D possibly corresponds to TRBD1 (6 bases). This CDR3 has 15 amino acids. CDR1 and CDR2 from the germline V gene are SGHNT and YYREEE (reference sequence). V was pared by 4 bases and J by 5 bases, with 18 bases between. The CDR3 region is CASSDQQGTLYGYTF. For the CDR3, the DNA is TGTGCCAGCAGCGACCAACAGGGAACCCTGTATGGCTACACCTTC.

V and J are TRBV5-4 and TRBJ2-3; the match to TRBD2 covers 7 bases. With 4 bases clipped from V and 7 bases from J, the junction kept 6 bases outside the gene matches. The CDR3 spans 13 residues. Germline lookup yields CDR1 SGHNT and CDR2 YYREEE (reference sequence). The CDR3 sequence: CASSRSGMNTQYF. CDR3 bases: TGTGCCAGCAGCAGGAGCGGGATGAATACGCAGTATTTT.

This rearrangement joins TRBV7-2 to TRBJ1-1; no clear D gene. V was shortened by 2 bases and J by 1 base, with 5 bases between the two germline ends. Germline lookup yields CDR1 SGHTA and CDR2 FQGNSA. The CDR3 is made up of 13 amino acids. The CDR3 DNA follows: TGTGCCAGCAGCTTATACACGAACACTGAAGCTTTCTTT. Its translation is CASSLYTNTEAFF.

This chain connects TRBV30 to TRBJ1-4; the D is unclear. Germline V gene sequence: CDR1 GTSNPN, CDR2 SVGIG (reference sequence). Trimming shortened V by 0 bases and J by 6 bases, and 5 bases separated the two germline ends. The CDR3 runs to 12 residues. The CDR3 loop is CAWSVSYEKLFF. The CDR3 DNA follows: TGTGCCTGGAGTGTGTCCTATGAAAAACTGTTTTTT.

The genes are TRBV27 and TRBJ2-5; TRBD2 aligns across 7 bases. This CDR3 region has 14 residues. Per germline, CDR1 MNHEY and CDR2 SMNVEV (reference sequence). Losses at the gene ends were 6 bases for V and 5 bases for J; bases not matched to a gene: 9. CDR3 loop: CASRKLALAETQYF. DNA of the CDR3: TGTGCCAGCAGGAAACTAGCGCTGGCCGAGACCCAGTACTTC.

This chain uses TRBV30 with TRBJ2-3; D gene ambiguous. V lost 2 bases, J lost 1 base, and 4 bases lay in between. Per germline, CDR1 GTSNPN and CDR2 SVGIG (reference sequence). The CDR3 is 12 amino acids. Written as DNA, the CDR3 is TGTGCCTGGAGTACGGGCACAGATACGCAGTATTTT. This encodes CAWSTGTDTQYF.

The chain employs TRBV25-1 and TRBJ2-4; D is unresolved. Trimming removed 4 bases at V and 3 bases at J, with 10 bases between. This CDR3 is built from 14 residues. Germline CDR1 and CDR2: MGHDK and SYGVNS. CDR3 sequence: CASSGAGYKNIQYF. Written as DNA, the CDR3 is TGTGCCAGCAGTGGGGCCGGATACAAAAACATTCAGTACTTC.

The V gene is TRBV4-1, the J gene TRBJ2-7, with 12 bases that match TRBD2. CDR1 is MGHRA and CDR2 is YSYEKL in the germline V gene. The CDR3 has 16 residues. The J segment lost 3 bases and the V segment lost 4 bases, leaving 7 bases of the junction unmatched. The CDR3 DNA sequence: TGCGCCAGCAGCCTGGGACTAGCGGGCGATCTCTACGAGCAGTACTTC. This translates into CASSLGLAGDLYEQYF.

The J gene is TRBJ2-3, the V gene TRBV5-4; D possibly corresponds to TRBD2 (5 bases). Germline V gene data show CDR1 as SGHNT and CDR2 as YYREEE (reference sequence). V was shortened by 6 bases and J by 0 bases, with 20 bases between the two germline ends. CDR3 length: 17 amino acids. This CDR3 reads CASTPPHREPSTDTQYF. The CDR3 coding sequence is TGTGCCAGCACCCCGCCCCATCGGGAACCTAGCACAGATACGCAGTATTTT. The full variable domain, with the rest looked up from reference TRBV5-4 and TRBJ2-3, is ETGVTQSPTHLIKTRGQQVTLRCSSQSGHNTVSWYQQALGQGPQFIFQYYREEENGRGNFPPRFSGLQFPNYSSELNVNALELDDSALYLCASTPPHREPSTDTQYFGPGTRLTVL.

The rearrangement uses TRBV6-6 and TRBJ2-1; the match to TRBD2 covers 15 bases. Looked up from germline, CDR1 is MNHNY and CDR2 is SVGAGI (reference sequence). With V trimmed by 2 bases and J by 8 bases, 1 base remained unmatched. This CDR3 contains 15 residues. The CDR3 DNA sequence: TGTGCCAGCAGTTACAGGACTAGCGGGAGGGATGAGCAGTTCTTC. This translates into CASSYRTSGRDEQFF.

The chain carries TRBV5-1 and TRBJ2-1; D not certain. Per germline, CDR1 SGHRS and CDR2 YFSETQ. The germline V and J ends were trimmed by 2 bases and 4 bases, with 13 bases remaining between them. The CDR3 spans 15 residues. The CDR3 sequence: CASSFDLSYYNEQFF. For the CDR3, the DNA is TGCGCCAGCAGCTTCGACTTATCATATTACAATGAGCAGTTCTTC.

J is TRBJ2-7 and V is TRBV7-2; 11 nucleotides agree with TRBD1. V was clipped by 5 bases and J by 6 bases; unmatched bases: 6. The CDR3 loop spans 14 amino acids. CDR1 and CDR2 (germline): SGHTA, FQGNSA. The CDR3 DNA follows: TGTGCCAGCAGCATAGGCGGGACAGGGGGCGAGCAGTACTTC. It yields the protein CASSIGGTGGEQYF.

V gene TRBV25-1 combines with J gene TRBJ1-1; no definite D call. Germline CDR1 reads MGHDK; CDR2 reads SYGVNS. With 3 bases removed from V and 1 base from J, the gap between germline ends came to 6 bases. The CDR3 spans 13 residues. Here the CDR3 reads CASSEHWNTEAFF. As DNA, the CDR3 is TGTGCCAGCAGTGAGCACTGGAACACTGAAGCTTTCTTT. Based on the CDR3 plus reference TRBV25-1 and TRBJ1-1, the full variable domain is EADIYQTPRYLVIGTGKKITLECSQTMGHDKMYWYQQDPGMELHLIHYSYGVNSTEKGDLSSESTVSRIRTEHFPLTLESARPSHTSQYLCASSEHWNTEAFFGQGTRLTVV.

The J gene is TRBJ2-5, the V gene TRBV7-9; no definite D call. The length of the CDR3 is 13 residues. Germline V gene sequence: CDR1 SEHNR, CDR2 FQNEAQ (reference sequence). The V gene lost 3 bases and the J gene lost 5 bases, with 10 bases spanning the gap. CDR3 loop: CASSFPPSETQYF. CDR3 sequence (DNA): TGTGCCAGCAGCTTCCCCCCCAGTGAGACCCAGTACTTC.

The chain joins TRBV7-2 to TRBJ2-1, with D unclear. The CDR3 is made up of 13 amino acids. The V and J ends lost 0 bases and 5 bases respectively, with 5 bases between them. Germline V gives CDR1 SGHTA, CDR2 FQGNSA. The DNA of the CDR3 is TGTGCCAGCAGCTTAGCCCGAGACAATGAGCAGTTCTTC. It specifies CASSLARDNEQFF. The full variable domain, completed using reference TRBV7-2 and TRBJ2-1, is GAGVSQSPSNKVTEKGKDVELRCDPISGHTALYWYRQSLGQGLEFLIYFQGNSAPDKSGLPSDRFSAERTGGSVSTLTIQRTQQEDSAVYLCASSLARDNEQFFGPGTRLTVL.

The chain combines TRBV10-2 with TRBJ1-4; D might be TRBD1 (6 bases). CDR3 length: 13 residues. In germline, CDR1 is WSHSY, CDR2 SAAADI. V was trimmed by 8 bases and J by 11 bases, leaving 18 bases between them. The CDR3 loop reads CASLDSVVLKLFF. The CDR3 coding sequence is TGCGCCAGCCTGGACAGTGTGGTTTTGAAACTGTTTTTT.

This chain connects TRBV9 to TRBJ2-3; maybe TRBD2 (5 bases). Trimming shortened V by 4 bases and J by 1 base, and 16 bases separated the two germline ends. There are 16 residues in the CDR3. Germline-derived CDR1 and CDR2 are SGDLS and YYNGEE. The CDR3 loop reads CASSRAPSGGTDTQYF. DNA of the CDR3: TGTGCCAGCAGCCGGGCGCCCAGCGGAGGCACAGATACGCAGTATTTT. Complete variable domain (other parts from reference TRBV9 and TRBJ2-3): DSGVTQTPKHLITATGQRVTLRCSPRSGDLSVYWYQQSLDQGLQFLIQYYNGEERAKGNILERFSAQQFPDLHSELNLSSLELGDSALYFCASSRAPSGGTDTQYFGPGTRLTVL.

The V call is TRBV25-1, the J call TRBJ2-6; D remains ambiguous. Germline lookup yields CDR1 MGHDK and CDR2 SYGVNS. The CDR3 extends over 14 amino acids. Trimming removed 3 bases at V and 2 bases at J, with 5 bases between. The CDR3 region has the DNA TGTGCCAGCAGTGATGGCCCTGGGGCCAACGTCCTGACTTTC. This gives the protein CASSDGPGANVLTF.

The chain employs TRBV5-4 and TRBJ1-1; a weak D match, TRBD1 (5 bases). Germline V gene data show CDR1 as SGHNT and CDR2 as YYREEE (reference sequence). V was pared by 0 bases and J by 4 bases, with 13 bases between. The CDR3 contains 15 residues. DNA of the CDR3: TGTGCCAGCAGCTTGGGGAGCAGCAGGGCCACTGAAGCTTTCTTT. Protein sequence: CASSLGSSRATEAFF. The whole variable domain, filled in from reference TRBV5-4 and TRBJ1-1, reads ETGVTQSPTHLIKTRGQQVTLRCSSQSGHNTVSWYQQALGQGPQFIFQYYREEENGRGNFPPRFSGLQFPNYSSELNVNALELDDSALYLCASSLGSSRATEAFFGQGTRLTVV.

This chain uses TRBV5-6 with TRBJ2-1; 13 nucleotides agree with TRBD2. Germline CDR1 SGHDT, CDR2 YYEEEE. The CDR3 totals 15 residues. V was clipped by 4 bases and J by 7 bases; unmatched bases: 5. This CDR3 is CASSAGLAGVNEQFF. CDR3 DNA: TGTGCCAGCAGCGCCGGACTAGCGGGAGTTAATGAGCAGTTCTTC.

The genes are TRBV19 and TRBJ2-2, with 13 bases matching TRBD2. Trimming took 6 bases from V and 2 from J; bases not matched to a gene: 9. CDR1 LNHDA and CDR2 SQIVND come from the germline V gene (reference sequence). The CDR3 is 18 amino acids. CDR3: CASRVPGLAGLNTGELFF. DNA of the CDR3: TGTGCCAGTAGAGTACCGGGACTAGCGGGACTTAACACCGGGGAGCTGTTTTTT.

CDR3 nucleotide sequence: TGTGCCAGCAGCTCCGGGCAGGGGGCATGGACTGAAGCTTTCTTT. Its translation is CASSSGQGAWTEAFF. The gene calls are TRBV28 and TRBJ1-1; 8 nucleotides agree with TRBD1. Germline lookup yields CDR1 MDHEN and CDR2 SYDVKM. V lost 6 bases, J lost 5 bases, and 11 bases stayed unmatched. The CDR3 totals 15 residues.

V and J are TRBV5-1 and TRBJ2-3; 10 bases align to TRBD2. This CDR3 is built from 15 residues. J gave up 0 bases and V 4 bases, and 2 bases lay outside the gene matches. Germline V CDR1 and CDR2: SGHRS, YFSETQ. The CDR3 DNA reads TGCGCCAGCAGCGTGACTAGCGGGAGCACAGATACGCAGTATTTT. Protein sequence: CASSVTSGSTDTQYF.

The rearrangement uses TRBV7-3 and TRBJ2-5, with 11 bases fitting TRBD1. CDR1 and CDR2 from the germline V gene are SGHTA and FQGTGA. Trimming at V came to 2 bases and at J to 7 bases, leaving 6 bases not matched to a gene. This CDR3 contains 15 residues. This CDR3 is CASSLGTGGDGTQYF. DNA for the CDR3: TGTGCCAGCAGCTTAGGGACAGGGGGGGACGGGACCCAGTACTTC.

The rearrangement joins TRBV5-1 to TRBJ2-1, with 12 bases that match TRBD2. With 4 bases clipped from V and 9 bases from J, the junction kept 17 bases outside the gene matches. The germline V gene has CDR1 SGHRS and CDR2 YFSETQ. The CDR3 is made up of 18 amino acids. The CDR3 here is CASSPRTSGKLELSEQFF. In DNA, the CDR3 is TGCGCCAGCAGCCCCAGGACTAGCGGGAAGCTGGAATTGAGTGAGCAGTTCTTC.